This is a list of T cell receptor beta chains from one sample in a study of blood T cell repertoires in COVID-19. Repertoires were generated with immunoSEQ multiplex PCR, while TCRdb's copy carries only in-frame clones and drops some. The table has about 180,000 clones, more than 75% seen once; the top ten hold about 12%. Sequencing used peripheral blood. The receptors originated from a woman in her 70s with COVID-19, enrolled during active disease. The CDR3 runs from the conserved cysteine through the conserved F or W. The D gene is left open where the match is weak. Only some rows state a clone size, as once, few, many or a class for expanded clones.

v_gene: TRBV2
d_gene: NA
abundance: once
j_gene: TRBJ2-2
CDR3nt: TGTGCCAGCAGTGAACGGGGCAGGGGCAGCGGGGAGCTGTTTTTT
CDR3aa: CASSERGRGSGELFF

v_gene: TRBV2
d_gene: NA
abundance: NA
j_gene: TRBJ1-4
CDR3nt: TGTGCCAGCGACCGGTTACAGGGTAATGAAAAACTGTTTTTT
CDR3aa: CASDRLQGNEKLFF

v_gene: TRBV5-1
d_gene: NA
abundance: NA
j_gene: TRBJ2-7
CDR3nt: TGCGCCAGCAGCTTGGACCGGGACTTCTACGAGCAGTACTTC
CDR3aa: CASSLDRDFYEQYF

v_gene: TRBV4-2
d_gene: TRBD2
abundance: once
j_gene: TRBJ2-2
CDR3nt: TGTGCCAGCAGCCTTCAAGATAGGTCCGGACTAGCGAACACCGGGGAGCTGTTTTTT
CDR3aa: CASSLQDRSGLANTGELFF

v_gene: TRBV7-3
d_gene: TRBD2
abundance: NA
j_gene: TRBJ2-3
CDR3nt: TGTGCCAGCAGCTTAACCGGGCTAGCGGGATTCACAGATACGCAGTATTTT
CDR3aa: CASSLTGLAGFTDTQYF

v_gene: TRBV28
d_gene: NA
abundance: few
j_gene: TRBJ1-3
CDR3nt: TGTGCCACCCGGGACACCAGGACCATATATTTT
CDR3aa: CATRDTRTIYF

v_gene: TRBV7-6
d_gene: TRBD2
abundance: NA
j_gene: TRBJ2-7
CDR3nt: TGTGCCAGCAGCTTAAATCCCCTAGCGGAAAACGCCTACGAGCAGTACTTC
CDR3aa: CASSLNPLAENAYEQYF

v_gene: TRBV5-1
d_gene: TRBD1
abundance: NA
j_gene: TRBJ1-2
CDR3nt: TGCGCCAGCAGCTTGGAGACAGGGATTTCTGGCTACACCTTC
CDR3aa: CASSLETGISGYTF

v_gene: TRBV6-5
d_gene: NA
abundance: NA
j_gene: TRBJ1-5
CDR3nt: TGTGCCAGCACTCCTGTAACGCCAGTTCCGCATTTT
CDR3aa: CASTPVTPVPHF

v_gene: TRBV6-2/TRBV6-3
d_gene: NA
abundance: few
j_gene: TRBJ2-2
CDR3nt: TGTGCCAGCAGTCGGGACACCGCGCGGGCCGGGGAGCTGTTTTTT
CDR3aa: CASSRDTARAGELFF

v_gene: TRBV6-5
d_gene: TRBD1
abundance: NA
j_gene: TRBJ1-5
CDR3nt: TGTGCCAGCAGACCCGACAGGGGTAATCAGCCCCAGCATTTT
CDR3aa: CASRPDRGNQPQHF

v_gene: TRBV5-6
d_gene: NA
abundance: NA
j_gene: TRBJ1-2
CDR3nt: TGTGCCAGCAGACAACAGGGAGGGTATGGCTACACCTTC
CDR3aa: CASRQQGGYGYTF

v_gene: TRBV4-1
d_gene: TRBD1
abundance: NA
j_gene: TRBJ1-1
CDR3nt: TGCGCCAGCAGCCCAGGACAGGGAGGCCTGATGAACACTGAAGCTTTCTTT
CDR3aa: CASSPGQGGLMNTEAFF